These 9 T cell receptor beta chains came from one sample sequenced in a study of cytomegalovirus exposure and HLA in healthy donors (dated by TCRdb to the late 2010s). Libraries were constructed by the immunoSEQ multiplex PCR assay. For the multiplex PCR, a mixture combining 60 forward primers for TCR Vbeta segments and 13 reverse primers for TCR Jbeta segments was used. The clones in this table, taken by TCRdb from immuneACCESS, are in-frame only. Not every clone is retained; where verified, under half of the shortfall comes from an unresolved V gene, and the cause of the rest is unknown. The sample data list 80,000 to 95,000 clones, and about nine tenths of these were observed just once. Jointly, the top ten make up 9.2% of the sample. The sample comprised PBMCs. Receptor source: a man aged 25-45 years in good health and CMV-seropositive.

The chain combines TRBV28 with TRBJ1-1; possibly TRBD1 for D (6 bases). There are 15 residues in the CDR3. V lost 3 bases to trimming and J lost 9 bases, with 20 bases between them. Germline loops: CDR1 MDHEN, CDR2 SYDVKM. The CDR3 nucleotides are TGTGCCAGCAGTTTGGGTCGGGGGGGCCGCTCTCAAGCTTTCTTT. Translation: CASSLGRGGRSQAFF.

The V call is TRBV7-9, the J call TRBJ1-2, with TRBD1 as a possible D gene (5 bases). This CDR3 has 14 residues. Germline lookup yields CDR1 SEHNR and CDR2 FQNEAQ (reference sequence). V was pared by 8 bases and J by 0 bases, with 13 bases between. The CDR3 loop reads CASGAEYANYGYTF. As DNA, the CDR3 is TGTGCCAGCGGGGCCGAATACGCTAACTATGGCTACACCTTC.

This clone was observed a handful of times. The V gene is TRBV10-3, the J gene TRBJ2-3, with D perhaps TRBD1 (5 bases). The CDR3 loop spans 14 amino acids. V was shortened by 2 bases and J by 8 bases, with 14 bases between the two germline ends. Germline lookup yields CDR1 ENHRY and CDR2 SYGVKD. Here the CDR3 reads CAISEEIDRATQYF. CDR3 sequence (DNA): TGTGCCATCAGTGAGGAGATCGACAGAGCTACGCAGTATTTT.

V usage is TRBV11-2 and J usage is TRBJ2-7; 10 bases line up with TRBD1. This CDR3 has 16 residues. With 1 base clipped from V and 4 bases from J, the junction kept 7 bases outside the gene matches. Per germline, CDR1 SGHAT and CDR2 FQNNGV. CDR3 sequence (DNA): TGTGCCAGCAGCTTAGGTCGGGGGACAGGGGATTACGAGCAGTACTTC. Residues: CASSLGRGTGDYEQYF.

The V and J genes are TRBV27 and TRBJ2-7, with 9 bases that match TRBD1. CDR3 length: 13 residues. Germline-derived CDR1 and CDR2 are MNHEY and SMNVEV (reference sequence). Trimming cost V 8 bases and J 5 bases; bases outside gene matches: 7. CDR3 sequence reads: CASGTGLPHEQYF. Written as DNA, the CDR3 is TGTGCCAGCGGGACAGGGCTACCCCACGAGCAGTACTTC.

The V gene is TRBV27, the J gene TRBJ2-7, with TRBD1 matching over 10 bases. This CDR3 has 13 residues. The germline gives CDR1 MNHEY, CDR2 SMNVEV (reference sequence). V was clipped by 8 bases and J by 4 bases; unmatched bases: 5. In nucleotides, the CDR3 is TGTGCCAGCCGTGCGGGACAGGGGTACGAGCAGTACTTC. Amino acid sequence: CASRAGQGYEQYF.

J is TRBJ2-1 and V is TRBV5-4; tentatively, D is TRBD2 (6 bases). Trimming took 6 bases from V and 8 from J, leaving 12 bases between them. The germline V gene has CDR1 SGHNT and CDR2 YYREEE (reference sequence). The CDR3 is 12 residues long. The CDR3 loop is CASTPGGDEQFF. CDR3 DNA: TGTGCCAGCACACCCGGGGGAGATGAGCAGTTCTTC.

The rearrangement uses TRBV6-6 and TRBJ1-4; possibly TRBD1 for D (5 bases). Germline-derived CDR1 and CDR2 are MNHNY and SVGAGI (reference sequence). The CDR3 totals 13 residues. V was clipped by 5 bases and J by 8 bases, with 12 bases between them. The CDR3 DNA reads as TGTGCCAGCAGTGCTACCCGGGGGGAAAAACTGTTTTTT. Its translation is CASSATRGEKLFF.

The V gene is TRBV15, the J gene TRBJ1-2, with a tentative D call TRBD1 (6 bases). Trimming shortened V by 2 bases and J by 1 base, and 11 bases separated the two germline ends. CDR1 is LNHNV and CDR2 is YYDKDF in the germline V gene (reference sequence). The CDR3 has 15 residues. The CDR3 bases are TGTGCCACCAGCAGAACAGGGCAGGGTAACTATGGCTACACCTTC. It translates to CATSRTGQGNYGYTF.